The 30 T cell receptor beta chains in this list originate from one sample, sequenced in a study of T cell responses to AZD1222 COVID-19 vaccine. TCRdb keeps only in-frame clones here, not all; method: immunoSEQ multiplex PCR. Among 90,000 to 110,000 clones, 88% were seen once, and the ten largest hold about 15%. The starting material was peripheral blood, obtained on day 0 of AZD1222 vaccination. The receptor set was obtained from an adult in good health.

The chain has TRBV19 and TRBJ2-7; D is uncertain. CDR3 length: 15 amino acids. The germline CDR1 and CDR2 sequences are LNHDA and SQIVND (reference sequence). Trimming shortened V by 5 bases and J by 2 bases, and 16 bases separated the two germline ends. Written as DNA, the CDR3 is TGTGCCAGTAGTCCCCCGGGCCTCCGGACCTACGAGCAGTACTTC. Its translation is CASSPPGLRTYEQYF.

This chain connects TRBV11-3 to TRBJ1-1; 8 bases match TRBD1. The CDR3 length is 15 residues. Losses at the gene ends were 3 bases for V and 2 bases for J; bases not matched to a gene: 5. Germline V gives CDR1 SGHNT, CDR2 YENEEA. The CDR3 is CASSFEGTGNTEAFF. As DNA, the CDR3 is TGTGCCAGCAGCTTCGAGGGGACAGGTAACACTGAAGCTTTCTTT.

The chain combines TRBV19 with TRBJ1-6, with TRBD1 matching over 10 bases. The CDR3 covers 18 residues. Per germline, CDR1 LNHDA and CDR2 SQIVND (reference sequence). Losses at the gene ends were 3 bases for V and 4 bases for J; bases not matched to a gene: 9. The CDR3 loop reads CASSISRDRGWYNSPLHF. The CDR3 nucleotides are TGTGCCAGTAGTATTTCTCGGGACAGGGGTTGGTATAATTCACCCCTCCACTTT.

The gene calls are TRBV30 and TRBJ1-1, with a possible D match to TRBD1 (5 bases). The CDR3 is made up of 13 amino acids. V was clipped by 0 bases and J by 2 bases, with 7 bases between them. CDR1 GTSNPN and CDR2 SVGIG come from the germline V gene (reference sequence). The CDR3 DNA is TGTGCCTGGAGTGTACAGGTAAACACTGAAGCTTTCTTT. It translates to CAWSVQVNTEAFF.

On this clone itself: Distinct nucleotide sequences in the sample also encode this CDR3. V gene TRBV30 combines with J gene TRBJ1-6; D not certain. Germline assignment: CDR1 GTSNPN and CDR2 SVGIG (reference sequence). V was pared by 3 bases and J by 7 bases, with 10 bases between. This CDR3 region has 13 residues. The DNA for the CDR3 is TGTGCCTGGAGCGGTCAGCTAAATTCACCCCTCCACTTT. It yields the protein CAWSGQLNSPLHF. The whole variable domain, filled in from reference TRBV30 and TRBJ1-6, reads SQTIHQWPATLVQPVGSPLSLECTVEGTSNPNLYWYRQAAGRGLQLLFYSVGIGQISSEVPQNLSASRPQDRQFILSSKKLLLSDSGFYLCAWSGQLNSPLHFGNGTRLTVT.

The rearrangement links TRBV5-1 to TRBJ2-1, with unresolved D. CDR3 length: 14 residues. Germline CDR1 is SGHRS and CDR2 is YFSETQ. V was cut by 7 bases and J by 1 base, with 12 bases left in between. CDR3 sequence: CASHRSLSYNEQFF. The CDR3 DNA reads as TGCGCCAGCCATCGTTCGCTATCCTACAATGAGCAGTTCTTC.

The V and J genes are TRBV7-6 and TRBJ2-4; 8 bases match TRBD2. Germline V CDR1 and CDR2: SGHVS, FNYEAQ. The CDR3 loop spans 16 amino acids. The trim removed 1 base at V and 6 bases at J, leaving 8 bases unmatched. CDR3 DNA sequence: TGTGCCAGCAGCTTAGGGGGAGGGCTAGCGGGAAACATTCAGTACTTC. It translates to CASSLGGGLAGNIQYF.

The genes are TRBV27 and TRBJ1-5, with D tentatively TRBD1 (5 bases). CDR1 is MNHEY and CDR2 is SMNVEV in the germline V gene (reference sequence). The CDR3 loop spans 17 amino acids. Trimming took 4 bases from V and 0 from J, leaving 16 bases between them. CDR3 bases: TGTGCCAGCAGTTCAGGGCGACGGCTATATAGCAATCAGCCCCAGCATTTT. Translation gives CASSSGRRLYSNQPQHF.

The gene calls are TRBV7-3 and TRBJ2-3; unclear D gene. V was clipped by 1 base and J by 2 bases, with 4 bases between them. The CDR3 runs to 13 residues. The germline gives CDR1 SGHTA, CDR2 FQGTGA. In nucleotides, the CDR3 is TGTGCCAGCAGCTTAAACCCCACAGATACGCAGTATTTT. Translated: CASSLNPTDTQYF.

The chain employs TRBV29-1 and TRBJ1-1; perhaps TRBD1 as D (6 bases). Germline CDR1 and CDR2: SQVTM and ANQGSEA. This CDR3 spans 14 amino acids. Trimming removed 4 bases at V and 0 bases at J, with 12 bases between. The CDR3: CSVGLGAMNTEAFF. Here the CDR3 DNA reads TGCAGCGTTGGTCTGGGGGCGATGAACACTGAAGCTTTCTTT.

This chain links TRBV3-1 (or the pseudogene TRBV3-2) with TRBJ2-5, with D unclear. CDR1 is LGHDT and CDR2 is YNNKEL in the germline V gene (reference sequence). V lost 7 bases, J lost 3 bases, and 12 bases lay in between. The CDR3 spans 13 residues. CDR3 in DNA: TGTGCCAGCAAGAGGACGGTCGAAGAGACCCAGTACTTC. The encoded protein is CASKRTVEETQYF.

The CDR3, as DNA: TGTGCCAGCACCCTGGGTCGGGCCCAGCATTTT. Translating it yields CASTLGRAQHF. The chain employs TRBV2 and TRBJ1-5; no firm D call. V was clipped by 7 bases and J by 11 bases, with 12 bases between them. The CDR3 extends over 11 amino acids. The germline gives CDR1 SNHLY, CDR2 FYNNEI.

This clone was seen a handful of times. The chain combines TRBV6-5 with TRBJ1-1; 8 bases are shared with TRBD1. With V trimmed by 5 bases and J by 1 base, 6 bases remained unmatched. The CDR3 is made up of 15 amino acids. In germline, CDR1 is MNHEY, CDR2 SVGAGI. The chain's CDR3 is CASSHRGGPNTEAFF. For the CDR3, the DNA is TGTGCCAGCAGTCACAGGGGGGGCCCGAACACTGAAGCTTTCTTT.

V is TRBV27 and J is TRBJ1-2; D is possibly TRBD1 (6 bases). V lost 5 bases to trimming and J lost 7 bases, with 17 bases between them. Germline CDR1 MNHEY, CDR2 SMNVEV (reference sequence). CDR3 size: 14 residues. CDR3 amino acids: CASSPSTVTGGYTF. DNA of the CDR3: TGTGCCAGCAGTCCTTCAACAGTGACAGGTGGCTACACCTTC.

This sequence joins TRBV2 and TRBJ2-2; D remains unclear. Germline CDR1 reads SNHLY; CDR2 reads FYNNEI. V lost 8 bases, J lost 1 base, and 11 bases lay in between. The CDR3 length is 14 residues. The CDR3 here is CASHWLKNTGELFF. In DNA form, the CDR3 reads TGTGCCAGCCATTGGCTTAAGAACACCGGGGAGCTGTTTTTT.

In regard to this clone: Other DNA variants within this sample encode the same CDR3. J is TRBJ2-7 and V is TRBV11-2; D unresolved. This CDR3 comprises 14 residues. V was cut by 1 base and J by 2 bases, with 9 bases left in between. Germline assignment: CDR1 SGHAT and CDR2 FQNNGV. In DNA, the CDR3 is TGTGCCAGCAGCTTAGGCGGCAGTGCCTACGAGCAGTACTTC. Translated, it gives CASSLGGSAYEQYF.

The rearrangement links TRBV29-1 to TRBJ2-1, with D possibly being TRBD2 (6 bases). CDR3 length equals 14 residues. V dropped 7 bases and J dropped 0 bases, with 13 bases sitting between them. Germline V gene data show CDR1 as SQVTM and CDR2 as ANQGSEA. CDR3 sequence reads: CSAEGGGSYNEQFF. CDR3 in DNA: TGCAGCGCCGAGGGAGGTGGCTCCTACAATGAGCAGTTCTTC.

The J gene is TRBJ1-1, the V gene TRBV4-1; the match to TRBD1 covers 7 bases. Germline CDR1 reads MGHRA; CDR2 reads YSYEKL. CDR3 length equals 16 residues. V shed 1 base, J shed 0 bases, and the junction held 5 bases outside the gene matches. DNA for the CDR3: TGCGCCAGCAGCCAAGCGTTGACAGGGTTGAACACTGAAGCTTTCTTT. This encodes CASSQALTGLNTEAFF.

V is TRBV5-1 and J is TRBJ1-2; 9 nucleotides agree with TRBD1. CDR3 length: 14 residues. From germline, CDR1 is SGHRS and CDR2 YFSETQ. With 3 bases clipped from V and 5 bases from J, the junction kept 5 bases outside the gene matches. CDR3 residues: CASSSEGQGYGYTF. The CDR3 bases are TGCGCCAGCAGCTCGGAGGGACAGGGATATGGCTACACCTTC.

The DNA of the CDR3 is TGCAGCGTTGGGGTCCTCCTGGACGGACGCGGACCGCAGTTCTTC. Translated, it gives CSVGVLLDGRGPQFF. J is TRBJ2-1 and V is TRBV29-1; no clear D gene. V was clipped by 4 bases and J by 12 bases, with 25 bases between them. CDR1 and CDR2 from the germline V gene are SQVTM and ANQGSEA. The length of the CDR3 is 15 residues.

This clone has just a few counts. This rearrangement joins TRBV6-2 or TRBV6-3 to TRBJ2-1; possible D gene TRBD1, 6 bases. This CDR3 spans 17 amino acids. Germline CDR1 and CDR2: MNHEY and SVGEGT. Trimming removed 2 bases from V and 9 bases from J, with 23 bases in between. In DNA form, the CDR3 reads TGTGCCAGCAGTTACGACCAGGGGTCCAGCCCCGACGGTGAGCAGTTCTTC. Translation gives CASSYDQGSSPDGEQFF.

The chain recombines TRBV19 with TRBJ2-2; the match to TRBD2 covers 11 bases. Germline CDR1 reads LNHDA; CDR2 reads SQIVND (reference sequence). This CDR3 contains 17 residues. The trim removed 3 bases at V and 6 bases at J, leaving 9 bases unmatched. CDR3 sequence: CASSMGVLAGGAGELFF. The CDR3, as DNA: TGTGCCAGTAGTATGGGGGTTCTAGCGGGGGGCGCCGGGGAGCTGTTTTTT.

This chain links TRBV5-5 with TRBJ1-1; D not resolved. Trimming shortened V by 4 bases and J by 5 bases, and 12 bases separated the two germline ends. Germline V lookup: CDR1 SGHKS, CDR2 YYEKEE (reference sequence). CDR3 length equals 13 residues. The CDR3 region is CASSALSGTEAFF. The CDR3 bases are TGTGCCAGCAGCGCGCTGAGTGGGACTGAAGCTTTCTTT. The full variable domain, its missing parts supplied by reference TRBV5-5 and TRBJ1-1, is DAGVTQSPTHLIKTRGQQVTLRCSPISGHKSVSWYQQVLGQGPQFIFQYYEKEERGRGNFPDRFSARQFPNYSSELNVNALLLGDSALYLCASSALSGTEAFFGQGTRLTVV.

This clone was observed a few times. The chain links TRBV6-5 to TRBJ1-2, with TRBD1 identical over 8 bases. Germline V lookup: CDR1 MNHEY, CDR2 SVGAGI. V dropped 6 bases and J dropped 4; count of bases not matched to a gene: 7. The CDR3 has 14 residues. CDR3 DNA: TGTGCCAGCAGCGAGACAGGGGAGGGCTATGGCTACACCTTC. Encoded protein: CASSETGEGYGYTF.

This chain links TRBV9 with TRBJ2-1; D remains ambiguous. The germline V gene has CDR1 SGDLS and CDR2 YYNGEE. Trimming cost V 0 bases and J 5 bases, with 9 bases left between them. CDR3 length: 14 residues. CDR3 bases: TGTGCCAGCAGCGTAGATGTCCTCGACAATGAGCAGTTCTTC. Translated: CASSVDVLDNEQFF.

The V and J genes are TRBV7-3 and TRBJ2-5; D is perhaps TRBD1 or TRBD2 (6 bases each). Germline V gene data show CDR1 as SGHTA and CDR2 as FQGTGA. The CDR3 loop spans 13 amino acids. Trimming removed 4 bases from V and 5 bases from J, with 11 bases in between. CDR3 nucleotide sequence: TGTGCCAGCAGCTCGACTAGGGGGGAGACCCAGTACTTC. This codes for CASSSTRGETQYF.

V is TRBV5-1 and J is TRBJ1-4, with D hard to call. The CDR3 extends over 14 amino acids. V was pared by 4 bases and J by 0 bases, with 7 bases between. Germline V gene lookup returns CDR1 SGHRS and CDR2 YFSETQ. The CDR3 spells CASSRGTTNEKLFF. DNA of the CDR3: TGCGCCAGCAGCCGTGGGACAACTAATGAAAAACTGTTTTTT. Filled out from reference TRBV5-1 and TRBJ1-4, the complete variable domain reads KAGVTQTPRYLIKTRGQQVTLSCSPISGHRSVSWYQQTPGQGLQFLFEYFSETQRNKGNFPGRFSGRQFSNSRSEMNVSTLELGDSALYLCASSRGTTNEKLFFGSGTQLSVL.

The chain recombines TRBV11-2 with TRBJ2-1; unclear D gene. Germline V CDR1 and CDR2: SGHAT, FQNNGV. V dropped 2 bases and J dropped 0 bases, with 14 bases sitting between them. This CDR3 is built from 17 residues. The CDR3 loop reads CASSLLDGSLSYNEQFF. The CDR3 nucleotides read TGTGCCAGCAGCTTATTGGACGGCAGCCTCTCCTACAATGAGCAGTTCTTC.

In DNA form, the CDR3 reads TGTGCCAGCAGTTCCTATATTCGACCCGGTAGGAGCAATCAGCCCCAGCATTTT. This sequence encodes CASSSYIRPGRSNQPQHF. The chain uses TRBV28 and TRBJ1-5; D remains unclear. Germline loops: CDR1 MDHEN, CDR2 SYDVKM. The germline V and J ends were trimmed by 4 bases and 1 base, with 20 bases remaining between them. CDR3 size: 18 residues.

The V and J genes are TRBV30 and TRBJ2-7; D not resolved. CDR1 is GTSNPN and CDR2 is SVGIG in the germline V gene (reference sequence). V shed 3 bases and J shed 3 bases, with 18 bases lying between them. The CDR3 is 15 residues long. Here the CDR3 reads CAWRAGTSAFYEQYF. CDR3 bases: TGTGCCTGGAGGGCTGGCACCTCGGCCTTCTACGAGCAGTACTTC.